One sample yielded the 28 T cell receptor beta chains listed below, sequenced in a study of human versus mouse CDR3 diversity and MHC coevolution. The assay was immunoSEQ multiplex PCR, and TCRdb's table has in-frame clones only and misses some. The sample holds 60,000 to 95,000 clones, less than 95% seen once. The sequencing input was naive CD4+ T cells from blood. The subset was: CD45RO-negative CD62L-positive naive CD4 T cells. These receptors were collected from a person aged 30-69 years in good health.

V gene TRBV6-1 combines with J gene TRBJ2-1; D remains unclear. The CDR3 extends over 14 amino acids. Trimming pared 4 bases from V and 4 bases from J, leaving 11 bases between. Germline V gives CDR1 MNHNS, CDR2 SASEGT. In DNA form, the CDR3 reads TGTGCCAGCAGTGTCCTTAGCCTTTACAATGAGCAGTTCTTC. Protein sequence: CASSVLSLYNEQFF.

The V gene is TRBV6-5, the J gene TRBJ1-1; D remains unclear. V shed 8 bases and J shed 3 bases, with 7 bases lying between them. This CDR3 spans 11 amino acids. Germline V gives CDR1 MNHEY, CDR2 SVGAGI. The CDR3 region is CASFSHTEAFF. The DNA of the CDR3 is TGTGCCAGCTTCTCTCACACTGAAGCTTTCTTT.

The table lists this clone with a count of one. The J gene is TRBJ1-6, the V gene TRBV15, with D possibly matching TRBD1 (6 bases). Per the germline V gene, CDR1 is LNHNV and CDR2 is YYDKDF (reference sequence). CDR3 length: 15 residues. Trimming took 1 base from V and 10 from J, leaving 14 bases between them. The CDR3 reads CATSRAQGHSSPLHF. The CDR3 DNA reads as TGTGCCACCAGCAGAGCCCAGGGACATTCATCACCCCTCCACTTT.

This clone was observed a few times. V gene TRBV6-4 combines with J gene TRBJ1-1, with 7 nucleotides matching TRBD1. There are 14 residues in the CDR3. The junction had 5 bases not matched to a gene; V was cut back by 3 bases and J by 4 bases. The germline V gene encodes CDR1 MRHNA and CDR2 SNTAGT. The CDR3 loop is CASSEEGARTEAFF. Here the CDR3 DNA reads TGTGCCAGCAGTGAGGAGGGGGCGCGCACTGAAGCTTTCTTT.

The gene calls are TRBV9 and TRBJ2-5; possible D gene TRBD1, 6 bases. Germline V gene sequence: CDR1 SGDLS, CDR2 YYNGEE. The CDR3 runs to 14 residues. V shed 0 bases and J shed 5 bases, with 11 bases lying between them. The CDR3 spells CASSVVAGEETQYF. The CDR3 DNA sequence: TGTGCCAGCAGCGTAGTGGCAGGGGAGGAGACCCAGTACTTC.

The V call is TRBV6-1, the J call TRBJ1-1; TRBD1 might be the D (5 bases). CDR3 length equals 16 residues. The V end was cut by 3 bases, the J end by 8 bases, with 22 bases between. Germline CDR1 MNHNS, CDR2 SASEGT. The CDR3 is CASSDAVGQLPTEAFF. CDR3 DNA sequence: TGTGCCAGCAGTGATGCGGTGGGGCAGCTCCCAACGGAAGCTTTCTTT.

The chain combines TRBV7-9 with TRBJ1-2; D may be TRBD1 (5 bases). V was shortened by 7 bases and J by 5 bases, with 14 bases between the two germline ends. The CDR3 is 13 residues long. From germline, CDR1 is SEHNR and CDR2 FQNEAQ (reference sequence). The CDR3 DNA reads as TGTGCCAGCACAGACAGTTCCCCATATGGCTACACCTTC. It yields the protein CASTDSSPYGYTF.

V usage is TRBV9 and J usage is TRBJ2-1; D not certain. CDR3 length equals 13 residues. Germline CDR1 SGDLS, CDR2 YYNGEE. V was shortened by 2 bases and J by 2 bases, with 5 bases between the two germline ends. The CDR3 reads CASSVSAYNEQFF. CDR3 DNA: TGTGCCAGCAGCGTTTCCGCCTACAATGAGCAGTTCTTC.

This chain joins TRBV5-1 and TRBJ1-4; TRBD1 matches at 10 bases. CDR1 is SGHRS and CDR2 is YFSETQ in the germline V gene. V lost 0 bases to trimming and J lost 7 bases; unmatched junction nucleotides: 0. The CDR3 is 14 residues long. As DNA, the CDR3 is TGCGCCAGCAGCTTGGGGGACAGGGGTGAAAAACTGTTTTTT. It codes for CASSLGDRGEKLFF.

The gene calls are TRBV11-2 and TRBJ1-6, with a tentative D call TRBD1 (6 bases). Germline CDR1 is SGHAT and CDR2 is FQNNGV. This CDR3 has 15 amino acids. V gave up 3 bases and J gave up 4 bases, with 10 bases separating them. The CDR3 DNA reads as TGTGCCAGCAGCTTTCAGGACAGTTATAATTCACCCCTCCACTTT. Translated, it gives CASSFQDSYNSPLHF.

The rearrangement links TRBV5-1 to TRBJ2-1; 7 nucleotides agree with TRBD2. Germline values: CDR1 SGHRS, CDR2 YFSETQ. Trimming removed 0 bases from V and 0 bases from J; junction bases left unmatched: 0. This CDR3 comprises 15 residues. In nucleotides, the CDR3 is TGCGCCAGCAGCTTGGGCGGGGGCTCCTACAATGAGCAGTTCTTC. Protein: CASSLGGGSYNEQFF.

The V gene is TRBV7-9, the J gene TRBJ2-7; TRBD2 is a possible D gene (5 bases). CDR3 length: 14 residues. The germline V gene has CDR1 SEHNR and CDR2 FQNEAQ (reference sequence). With 4 bases removed from V and 4 bases from J, the gap between germline ends came to 14 bases. DNA of the CDR3: TGTGCCAGCAGCTCTAGAGAGGGTCGATACGAGCAGTACTTC. This sequence encodes CASSSREGRYEQYF.

This rearrangement joins TRBV6-5 to TRBJ1-4, with 8 bases lining up with TRBD1. The CDR3 sequence is 14 residues long. Germline V lookup: CDR1 MNHEY, CDR2 SVGAGI. After removal of 6 bases from V and 1 base from J, the junction contained 1 base not matched to a gene. This chain's CDR3 is CASRQGGTNEKLFF. The CDR3 region has the DNA TGTGCCAGCAGACAGGGGGGAACTAATGAAAAACTGTTTTTT.

The gene calls are TRBV18 and TRBJ1-5; TRBD1 aligns across 9 bases. This CDR3 has 15 residues. V lost 6 bases to trimming and J lost 1 base; unmatched junction nucleotides: 4. Germline assignment: CDR1 KGHSH and CDR2 LQKENI. CDR3 residues: CASSRDRGSNQPQHF. CDR3 bases: TGTGCCAGCTCCCGCGACAGGGGGAGCAATCAGCCCCAGCATTTT.

This chain uses TRBV5-1 with TRBJ2-7; 12 positions agree with TRBD2. The junction had 4 bases not matched to a gene; V was cut back by 3 bases and J by 9 bases. Germline values: CDR1 SGHRS, CDR2 YFSETQ. The CDR3 spans 13 residues. In DNA, the CDR3 is TGCGCCAGCAGCTCGACTAGCGGGGGTACGCAGTACTTC. It specifies CASSSTSGGTQYF.

The genes are TRBV6-6 and TRBJ1-2, with D maybe TRBD1 (5 bases). The germline V and J ends were trimmed by 7 bases and 8 bases, with 23 bases remaining between them. The CDR3 extends over 15 amino acids. CDR1 and CDR2 from the germline V gene are MNHNY and SVGAGI (reference sequence). DNA of the CDR3: TGTGCCAGCACTAACATCCCGTCAGGGCCAGGAGGCTACACCTTC. Translation: CASTNIPSGPGGYTF.

The V call is TRBV18, the J call TRBJ2-7; 9 nucleotides agree with TRBD1. CDR3 length: 13 residues. V was pared by 6 bases and J by 5 bases, with 5 bases of the junction left unmatched. CDR1 and CDR2 from the germline V gene are KGHSH and LQKENI. CDR3 residues: CASSDGTGNEQYF. The CDR3 DNA follows: TGTGCCAGCTCGGATGGGACAGGGAACGAGCAGTACTTC. Complete variable domain (other parts from reference TRBV18 and TRBJ2-7): NAGVMQNPRHLVRRRGQEARLRCSPMKGHSHVYWYRQLPEEGLKFMVYLQKENIIDESGMPKERFSAEFPKEGPSILRIQQVVRGDSAAYFCASSDGTGNEQYFGPGTRLTVT.

The rearrangement joins TRBV19 to TRBJ1-4; TRBD1 agrees at 7 bases. This CDR3 contains 15 residues. Germline CDR1 LNHDA, CDR2 SQIVND (reference sequence). With 5 bases clipped from V and 7 bases from J, the junction kept 10 bases outside the gene matches. The CDR3 DNA reads TGTGCCAGTAGTGAAAGGACAGGCGTGGCTGAAAAACTGTTTTTT. As protein: CASSERTGVAEKLFF.

The rearrangement links TRBV15 to TRBJ1-1; 9 bases line up with TRBD1. The J segment lost 1 base and the V segment lost 0 bases, leaving 9 bases of the junction unmatched. The germline V gene has CDR1 LNHNV and CDR2 YYDKDF (reference sequence). The CDR3 is 18 amino acids. The CDR3 region is CATSRDPGQGLSNTEAFF. CDR3 sequence (DNA): TGTGCCACCAGCAGAGATCCGGGACAGGGATTATCGAACACTGAAGCTTTCTTT.

The rearrangement uses TRBV6-1 and TRBJ1-2; D remains ambiguous. CDR1 and CDR2 from the germline V gene are MNHNS and SASEGT. CDR3 length: 14 residues. The V gene lost 2 bases and the J gene lost 8 bases, with 15 bases spanning the gap. CDR3 DNA sequence: TGTGCCAGCAGTGAATGGGCAAGCCCCAGGGGCTACACCTTC. Translated, it gives CASSEWASPRGYTF.

V and J are TRBV6-6 and TRBJ2-4; D is perhaps TRBD1 (6 bases). Germline-derived CDR1 and CDR2 are MNHNY and SVGAGI (reference sequence). V was cut by 5 bases and J by 8 bases, with 19 bases left in between. This CDR3 comprises 15 residues. CDR3 region: CASSGETGISDIQYF. CDR3 DNA: TGTGCCAGCAGTGGCGAAACAGGGATCAGCGACATTCAGTACTTC.

The genes are TRBV2 and TRBJ1-6; D gene unclear. V lost 6 bases, J lost 4 bases, and 7 bases lay in between. Germline CDR1 and CDR2: SNHLY and FYNNEI. The CDR3 consists of 13 residues. In nucleotides, the CDR3 is TGTGCCAGCAGCGGGAATTATAATTCACCCCTCCACTTT. Translating gives CASSGNYNSPLHF.

This chain connects TRBV4-1 to TRBJ2-1, with a possible D match to TRBD1 (5 bases). The germline gives CDR1 MGHRA, CDR2 YSYEKL. V shed 3 bases and J shed 10 bases, with 16 bases lying between them. The CDR3 is made up of 14 amino acids. CDR3 region: CASSQGPLQLEQFF. In DNA form, the CDR3 reads TGCGCCAGCAGCCAGGGGCCTCTACAATTAGAGCAGTTCTTC.

The rearrangement uses TRBV30 and TRBJ1-4; D unresolved. The V and J ends lost 5 bases and 7 bases respectively, with 20 bases between them. The CDR3 contains 15 residues. Germline CDR1 GTSNPN, CDR2 SVGIG (reference sequence). CDR3 in amino acids: CAWRPRHLTSEKLFF. The CDR3 DNA is TGTGCCTGGCGACCCCGACATCTAACGAGTGAAAAACTGTTTTTT.

The rearrangement links TRBV7-9 to TRBJ1-1; a possible D gene is TRBD1 (5 bases). Germline assignment: CDR1 SEHNR and CDR2 FQNEAQ (reference sequence). The CDR3 spans 13 residues. V gave up 11 bases and J gave up 5 bases, with 18 bases separating them. CDR3 residues: CAVRFIGGTEAFF. Here the CDR3 DNA reads TGTGCCGTCAGGTTCATCGGGGGGACTGAAGCTTTCTTT.

This rearrangement joins TRBV10-1 to TRBJ2-1; 7 bases align to TRBD1. CDR3 length: 16 residues. CDR1 and CDR2 (germline): WNHNN, SYGVQD (reference sequence). The junction had 13 bases not matched to a gene; V was cut back by 4 bases and J by 7 bases. The CDR3 sequence is CASSGERGPLWNEQFF. CDR3 bases: TGCGCCAGCAGTGGGGAAAGGGGGCCCCTATGGAATGAGCAGTTCTTC.

This clone was found once. The V and J genes are TRBV29-1 and TRBJ2-1, with D possibly being TRBD2 (6 bases). CDR1 and CDR2 (germline): SQVTM, ANQGSEA. The CDR3 loop spans 16 amino acids. V was pared by 3 bases and J by 1 base, with 16 bases between. This chain's CDR3 is CSVDSGVGGSYNEQFF. The CDR3 coding sequence is TGCAGCGTTGATTCGGGAGTTGGTGGGTCCTACAATGAGCAGTTCTTC.

The V gene is TRBV5-8, the J gene TRBJ2-1, with a weak D call TRBD2 (5 bases). The CDR3 has 14 amino acids. V dropped 2 bases and J dropped 9 bases, with 15 bases sitting between them. Germline-derived CDR1 and CDR2 are SGHTS and YDEGEE. This CDR3 is CASSFGIFGGEQFF. The CDR3, as DNA: TGTGCCAGCAGCTTCGGGATCTTTGGCGGTGAGCAGTTCTTC.